This TCR beta chain was sequenced for a study of blood T cell repertoires in COVID-19. Study summary: Sample material is recorded as cDNA or gDNA derived from T cells, B-cell-depleted T cells, or PBMCs.

Unmatched junction bases numbered 10, after V lost 3 bases and J lost 7 bases. The V gene's germline CDR1 is SGHRS and CDR2 YFSETQ. The CDR3 covers 16 residues. How the authors handled the data: Estimation of nucleated cell counts relied on the amplification of reference gene primers. Data came from immunoSEQ multiplex PCR; TCRdb stores just in-frame clones and leaves some out. D and trimming come from the DNA, and the V and J calls and clone size come from that table. Of a few hundred thousand clones in the sample, roughly 84% were seen once. The sequenced sample consisted of peripheral blood. The clonotype originates from a human donor with COVID-19, enrolled during active disease. The donor label of this sample is uncertain. V is TRBV5-1 and J is TRBJ1-4; 9 positions agree with TRBD1. CDR3 in DNA: TGCGCCAGCAGCTCCGGGACAGGGTCGCGTGTTGAAAAACTGTTTTTT. Protein: CASSSGTGSRVEKLFF.